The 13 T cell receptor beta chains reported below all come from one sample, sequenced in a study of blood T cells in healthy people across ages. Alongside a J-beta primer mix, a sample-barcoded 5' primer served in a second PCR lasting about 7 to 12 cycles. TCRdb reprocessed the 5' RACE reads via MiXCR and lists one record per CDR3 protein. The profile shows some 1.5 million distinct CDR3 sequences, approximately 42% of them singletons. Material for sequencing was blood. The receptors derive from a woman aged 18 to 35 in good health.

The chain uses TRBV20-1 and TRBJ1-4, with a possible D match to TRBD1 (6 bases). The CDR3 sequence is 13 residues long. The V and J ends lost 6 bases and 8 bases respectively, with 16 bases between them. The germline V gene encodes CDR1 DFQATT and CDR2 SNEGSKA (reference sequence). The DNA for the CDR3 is TGCAGTGCGCTAAGCAGGGGAATGGAAAAACTGTTTTTT. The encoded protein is CSALSRGMEKLFF.

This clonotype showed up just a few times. This CDR3 reads CASRDSGERANEQYF. DNA for the CDR3: TGTGCCAGCAGGGATAGCGGGGAACGAGCAAATGAGCAGTACTTC. The chain is built from TRBV6-2 or TRBV6-3 and TRBJ2-5; 8 positions match TRBD2. This CDR3 region has 15 residues. Unmatched junction bases numbered 17, after V lost 6 bases and J lost 11 bases. The germline V gene has CDR1 MNHEY and CDR2 SVGEGT.

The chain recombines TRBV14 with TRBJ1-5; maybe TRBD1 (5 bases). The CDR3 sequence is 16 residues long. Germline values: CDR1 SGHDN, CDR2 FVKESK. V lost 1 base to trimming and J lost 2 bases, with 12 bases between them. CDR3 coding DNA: TGTGCCAGCAGCCAAGCGAGGGGTATGGGCAATCAGCCCCAGCATTTT. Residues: CASSQARGMGNQPQHF.

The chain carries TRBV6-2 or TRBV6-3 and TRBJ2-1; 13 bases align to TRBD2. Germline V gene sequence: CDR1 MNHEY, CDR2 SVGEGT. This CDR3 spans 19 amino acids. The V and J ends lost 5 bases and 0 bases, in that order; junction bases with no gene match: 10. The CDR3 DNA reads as TGTGCCAGCAGTCCCCGGACTAGCGGGAGCCCCAGCTCCTACAATGAGCAGTTCTTC. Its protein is CASSPRTSGSPSSYNEQFF.

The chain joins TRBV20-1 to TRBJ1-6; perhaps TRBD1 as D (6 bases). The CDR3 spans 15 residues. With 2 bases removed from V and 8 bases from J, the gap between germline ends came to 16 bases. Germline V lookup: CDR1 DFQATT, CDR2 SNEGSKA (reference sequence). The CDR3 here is CSARPRGKGDSPLHF. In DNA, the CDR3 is TGCAGTGCTAGACCACGGGGGAAGGGGGATTCACCCCTCCACTTT.

CDR3 sequence: CASGLVRGYRNEQFF. CDR3 DNA sequence: TGTGCTAGTGGTTTGGTACGCGGGTACCGGAACGAGCAGTTCTTC. The chain employs TRBV12-5 and TRBJ2-1, with TRBD2 as a possible D gene (5 bases). The V gene lost 0 bases and the J gene lost 10 bases, with 16 bases spanning the gap. Germline loops: CDR1 LGHNT, CDR2 FRNRAP. The CDR3 is 15 amino acids.

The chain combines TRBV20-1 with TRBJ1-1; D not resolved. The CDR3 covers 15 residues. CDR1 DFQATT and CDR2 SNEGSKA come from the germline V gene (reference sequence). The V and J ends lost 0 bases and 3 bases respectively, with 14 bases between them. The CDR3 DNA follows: TGCAGTGCTAGAGATCTCCCTACAGAACACACTGAAGCTTTCTTT. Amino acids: CSARDLPTEHTEAFF.

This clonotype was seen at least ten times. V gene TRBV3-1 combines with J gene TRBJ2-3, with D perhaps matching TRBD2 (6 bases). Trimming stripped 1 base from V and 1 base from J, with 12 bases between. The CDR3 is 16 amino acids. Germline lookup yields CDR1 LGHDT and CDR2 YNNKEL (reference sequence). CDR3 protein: CASSQVSGSGTDTQYF. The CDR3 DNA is TGTGCCAGCAGCCAAGTAAGCGGGTCTGGCACAGATACGCAGTATTTT.

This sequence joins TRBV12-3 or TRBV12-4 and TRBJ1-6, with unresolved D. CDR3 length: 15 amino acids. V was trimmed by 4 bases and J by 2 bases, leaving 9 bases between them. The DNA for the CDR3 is TGTGCCAGCAGTTCCTTAAACCCCTATAATTCACCCCTCCACTTT. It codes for CASSSLNPYNSPLHF.

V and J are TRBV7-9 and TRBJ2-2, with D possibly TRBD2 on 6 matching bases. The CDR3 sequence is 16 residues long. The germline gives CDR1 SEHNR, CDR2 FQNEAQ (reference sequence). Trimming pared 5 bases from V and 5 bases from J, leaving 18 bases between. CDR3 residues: CASSHSGQAWTGELFF. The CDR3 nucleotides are TGTGCCAGCAGCCATAGCGGCCAAGCGTGGACCGGGGAGCTGTTTTTT.

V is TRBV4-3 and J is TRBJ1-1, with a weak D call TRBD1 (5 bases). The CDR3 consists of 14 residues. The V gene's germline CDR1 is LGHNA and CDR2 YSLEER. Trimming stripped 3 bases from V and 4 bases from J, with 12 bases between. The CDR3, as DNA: TGCGCCAGCAGCCACCCAGGGAGGTTCACTGAAGCTTTCTTT. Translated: CASSHPGRFTEAFF.

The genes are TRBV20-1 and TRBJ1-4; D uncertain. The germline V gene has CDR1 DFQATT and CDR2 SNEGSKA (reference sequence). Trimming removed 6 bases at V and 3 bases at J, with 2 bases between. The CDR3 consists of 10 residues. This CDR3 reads CSAANEKLFF. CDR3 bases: TGCAGTGCCGCTAATGAAAAACTGTTTTTT.

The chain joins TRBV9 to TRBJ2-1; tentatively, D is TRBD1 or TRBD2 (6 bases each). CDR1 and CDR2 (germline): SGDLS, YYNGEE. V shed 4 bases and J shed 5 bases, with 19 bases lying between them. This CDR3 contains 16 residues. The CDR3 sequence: CASSPRGGPRNNEQFF. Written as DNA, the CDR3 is TGTGCCAGCAGCCCCCGAGGGGGGCCACGAAACAATGAGCAGTTCTTC.